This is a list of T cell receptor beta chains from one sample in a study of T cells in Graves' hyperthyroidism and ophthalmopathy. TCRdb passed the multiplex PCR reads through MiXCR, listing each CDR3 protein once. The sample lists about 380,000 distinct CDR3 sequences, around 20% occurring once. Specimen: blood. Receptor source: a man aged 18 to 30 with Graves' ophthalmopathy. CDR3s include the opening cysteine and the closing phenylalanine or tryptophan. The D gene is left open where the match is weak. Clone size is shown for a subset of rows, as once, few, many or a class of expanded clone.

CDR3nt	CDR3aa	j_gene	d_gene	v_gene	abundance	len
TGTGCCAGCAGCCAAGAGGGGGCACGGGGGATTGCAAAACTGTTTTTT	CASSQEGARGIAKLFF	TRBJ1-4	.	TRBV3-1	many	16
TGCAGTGCTAGACCCCCGGACTATGGCTACACCTTC	CSARPPDYGYTF	TRBJ1-2	.	TRBV20-1	many	12
TGTGCCAGCAGCCAAGAGGGACAGGGAGGGACCCAGTACTTC	CASSQEGQGGTQYF	TRBJ2-5	TRBD1	TRBV3-1	many	14
TGTGCCAGTAGTATCTCCGCGGGGGGTACCGGGGAGCTGTTTTTT	CASSISAGGTGELFF	TRBJ2-2	TRBD2	TRBV19	.	15
TGTGCCAGCAGTGAAGCCCAGGGGAATTCACCCCTCCACTTT	CASSEAQGNSPLHF	TRBJ1-6	.	TRBV6-1	many	14
TGCAGCGTTGAAGGCGACAGGGGTCGAACTGAAGCTTTCTTT	CSVEGDRGRTEAFF	TRBJ1-1	TRBD1	TRBV29-1	few	14
TGTGCCTCCGGACGGGCTAGCGGGGGGGCTGTTGTCGGGGAGCTGTTTTTT	CASGRASGGAVVGELFF	TRBJ2-2	TRBD2	TRBV2	many	17
TGCGCCAGCAGCTCCATGGGAGCTGGAAACACCATATATTTT	CASSSMGAGNTIYF	TRBJ1-3	.	TRBV5-1	few	14
TGCAGTGCTAGAGATTGGGCAGGGGGGCTCAATCAGCCCCAGCATTTT	CSARDWAGGLNQPQHF	TRBJ1-5	TRBD1	TRBV20-1	few	16
TGTGCCAGCAGCCAAGCCTTGAAACACGAGCAGTACTTC	CASSQALKHEQYF	TRBJ2-7	.	TRBV3-1	many	13
TGCGCCAGCAGCCAAGGGAGGCGGGACATAGAGACCCAGTACTTC	CASSQGRRDIETQYF	TRBJ2-5	.	TRBV4-1	many	15
TGCGCCAGCAGCCAAGGGTCTAGCGGGGCCTACGAGCAGTACTTC	CASSQGSSGAYEQYF	TRBJ2-7	TRBD2	TRBV4-1	few	15
TGTGCCACCAGCAGGACAGGGAGTCCAGCCTACACCTTC	CATSRTGSPAYTF	TRBJ1-2	TRBD1	TRBV15	.	13
TGTGCCACCGGACAGGGCAACTATGGCTACACCTTC	CATGQGNYGYTF	TRBJ1-2	TRBD1	TRBV5-5	many	12
TGTGCCAGCAGTTCCGGTGGGGGGCTATCCTACAATGAGCAGTTCTTC	CASSSGGGLSYNEQFF	TRBJ2-1	.	TRBV12-3/TRBV12-4	.	16
TGTGCCAGCAGTAATCTCGCCCGAACCGGGGAGCTGTTTTTT	CASSNLARTGELFF	TRBJ2-2	.	TRBV6-1	many	14
TGTGCCAGCAGCGCTGCCGGGACAGGGAATGAAAAACTGTTTTTT	CASSAAGTGNEKLFF	TRBJ1-4	TRBD1	TRBV9	many	15
TGCAGTGCTAGGGCCAGCGGGGGGCTTTCTAGCACAGATACGCAGTATTTT	CSARASGGLSSTDTQYF	TRBJ2-3	TRBD2	TRBV20-1	many	17
TGCGCCAGCAGCTGGAGCAGGGGTATGAACACTGAAGCTTTCTTT	CASSWSRGMNTEAFF	TRBJ1-1	.	TRBV5-1	.	15
TGTGCCAGCACCCCCCGTTACACTGAAGCTTTCTTT	CASTPRYTEAFF	TRBJ1-1	.	TRBV11-1	many	12
TGTGCCAGCAGCCCCGGCGGGAGCACAGATACGCAGTATTTT	CASSPGGSTDTQYF	TRBJ2-3	.	TRBV7-9	many	14
TGTGCCAGCAGCCAAGACTGGCGGCGGGGGGGCTCCTACAATGAGCAGTTCTTC	CASSQDWRRGGSYNEQFF	TRBJ2-1	TRBD2	TRBV3-1	many	18
TGTGCCAGCAGTGAAGACAGGGGCTGGAACACTGAAGCTTTCTTT	CASSEDRGWNTEAFF	TRBJ1-1	TRBD1	TRBV6-1	many	15
TGTGCCAGCAGTACTCGGGTGGGCGCTTTTAGAGACACTGAAGCTTTCTTT	CASSTRVGAFRDTEAFF	TRBJ1-1	.	TRBV28	many	17
TGCAGTGCTAGAGATTCGCTGCTGGGAGATACGCAGTATTTT	CSARDSLLGDTQYF	TRBJ2-3	.	TRBV20-1	.	14